The 4 T cell receptor beta chains presented below share a single source sample, sequenced in a study of cytomegalovirus exposure and HLA in healthy donors. In the PCR, 60 Vbeta and 13 Jbeta primers were used. Sequencing was performed with immunoSEQ multiplex PCR; in TCRdb, only in-frame clones are kept and a portion is missing. Of some 170,000 clones in the sample, 82% were seen once. The specimen sequenced was PBMCs. The receptors were sampled from a girl aged 2 to 9 in good health and CMV-seropositive.

The chain recombines TRBV28 with TRBJ1-5, with 7 positions matching TRBD1. Germline V lookup: CDR1 MDHEN, CDR2 SYDVKM. The CDR3 sequence is 17 residues long. J lost 1 base, V lost 3 bases, and 9 bases had no gene match. The CDR3, as DNA: TGTGCCAGCAGTTTGAAGGGGGCGCGAGGAAGCAATCAGCCCCAGCATTTT. Its protein is CASSLKGARGSNQPQHF.

In the case of this clone: At one boundary the junction diverges from the germline segment, which might be a read error. The chain employs TRBV15 and TRBJ1-4; D gene ambiguous. Germline CDR1 is LNHNV and CDR2 is YYDKDF (reference sequence). The CDR3 has 15 residues. CDR3: CATSRVLYTTEKLFF. CDR3 in DNA: TGTGCCACCAGCAGAGTCCTTTATACTACTGAAAAACTGTTTTTT.

The chain has TRBV19 and TRBJ2-3, with D unresolved. This CDR3 spans 20 amino acids. Germline CDR1 LNHDA, CDR2 SQIVND (reference sequence). V dropped 1 base and J dropped 2 bases, with 25 bases sitting between them. The chain's CDR3 is CASSIVPKLDSRKFTDTQYF. CDR3 in DNA: TGTGCCAGTAGTATAGTCCCCAAACTCGACTCCCGAAAATTCACAGATACGCAGTATTTT.

The chain employs TRBV2 and TRBJ1-4, with no clear D. The V and J ends lost 6 bases and 4 bases respectively, with 12 bases between them. CDR1 is SNHLY, CDR2 FYNNEI, per germline. The CDR3 extends over 14 amino acids. DNA for the CDR3: TGTGCCAGCAGCGGATGGCGGCATAATGAAAAACTGTTTTTT. Protein: CASSGWRHNEKLFF.